The 9 T cell receptor beta chains below come from one sample, sequenced in a study of cytomegalovirus exposure and HLA in healthy donors. The table came from immunoSEQ multiplex PCR; TCRdb's copy has only in-frame clones and leaves some out. The sample carries about 56,000 clones, 85% to 95% recorded once. Sequences were obtained from PBMCs. The receptors originated from a man younger than 35 in good health and CMV-seronegative.

This chain joins TRBV13 and TRBJ2-1; TRBD2 agrees at 10 bases. Germline CDR1 is PRHDT and CDR2 is FYEKMQ (reference sequence). V lost 2 bases to trimming and J lost 7 bases; unmatched junction nucleotides: 8. The CDR3 runs to 16 residues. CDR3: CASSLLSGRARNEQFF. The CDR3 DNA reads as TGTGCCAGCAGCTTACTGAGCGGGAGGGCCAGGAATGAGCAGTTCTTC.

The chain joins TRBV5-4 to TRBJ1-2; D remains ambiguous. Germline V gene sequence: CDR1 SGHNT, CDR2 YYREEE (reference sequence). V shed 4 bases and J shed 4 bases, with 23 bases lying between them. The CDR3 is 17 residues long. The CDR3 spells CASSGRKSLFPSYGYTF. The CDR3 coding sequence is TGTGCCAGCAGCGGGCGAAAATCCCTGTTCCCGAGCTATGGCTACACCTTC.

Here the CDR3 DNA reads TGTGCCAGCGGGGGACAGGAAACAGATACGCAGTATTTT. Its protein product is CASGGQETDTQYF. The chain uses TRBV2 and TRBJ2-3; the match to TRBD1 covers 8 bases. V shed 8 bases and J 3 bases; nucleotides not matched to a gene: 4. This CDR3 has 13 amino acids. Per the germline V gene, CDR1 is SNHLY and CDR2 is FYNNEI.

The table lists this clone with a count of one. The chain links TRBV19 to TRBJ2-1; D is perhaps TRBD2 (6 bases). CDR3 size: 14 residues. With 5 bases removed from V and 8 bases from J, the gap between germline ends came to 16 bases. Germline-derived CDR1 and CDR2 are LNHDA and SQIVND (reference sequence). CDR3 DNA sequence: TGTGCCAGTAGTCCCAGTGGGGGGAGTCATGAGCAGTTCTTC. Protein product: CASSPSGGSHEQFF.

V is TRBV6-1 and J is TRBJ1-2; no definite D call. Trimming shortened V by 5 bases and J by 0 bases, and 7 bases separated the two germline ends. Germline V CDR1 and CDR2: MNHNS, SASEGT. The CDR3 runs 13 residues. The CDR3 DNA is TGTGCCAGCAGTACCGACACTAACTATGGCTACACCTTC. It encodes CASSTDTNYGYTF.

The rearrangement links TRBV13 to TRBJ2-7, with 8 positions matching TRBD2. CDR1 is PRHDT and CDR2 is FYEKMQ in the germline V gene (reference sequence). Trimming at V came to 2 bases and at J to 5 bases, leaving 8 bases not matched to a gene. This CDR3 contains 15 residues. CDR3 loop: CASSLRNSGIDEQYF. The CDR3 DNA follows: TGTGCCAGCAGCTTACGTAATAGCGGGATCGACGAGCAGTACTTC.

The gene calls are TRBV11-2 and TRBJ2-6; D is uncertain. V was shortened by 5 bases and J by 3 bases, with 20 bases between the two germline ends. This CDR3 is 18 amino acids long. Per germline, CDR1 SGHAT and CDR2 FQNNGV. The CDR3 region is CASSPTDLVLGGANVLTF. The DNA of the CDR3 is TGTGCCAGCAGCCCGACTGATTTAGTTTTAGGTGGGGCCAACGTCCTGACTTTC.

The chain uses TRBV5-1 and TRBJ1-1, with D possibly being TRBD1 (6 bases). V shed 5 bases and J shed 2 bases, with 10 bases lying between them. In germline, CDR1 is SGHRS, CDR2 YFSETQ. This CDR3 is 13 amino acids long. The CDR3: CASRQDRNTEAFF. The DNA for the CDR3 is TGCGCCAGCAGGCAGGACAGAAACACTGAAGCTTTCTTT.

This clone occurred once. The V and J genes are TRBV10-1 and TRBJ2-5, with 7 nucleotides matching TRBD1. The germline gives CDR1 WNHNN, CDR2 SYGVQD (reference sequence). The CDR3 runs 16 residues. V trimming: 0 bases; J trimming: 7 bases; junction bases outside the gene matches: 11. This CDR3 reads CASSESLTGPSGTQYF. CDR3 DNA sequence: TGCGCCAGCAGTGAGTCCTTGACAGGGCCCTCCGGGACCCAGTACTTC.